This T cell receptor (beta chain) appears in the sequencing data of a study of PD-1 blockade in classical Hodgkin lymphoma. A note on this clone: What it binds is not known.

With no exception, relapse followed autologous stem cell transplantation in all patients, and brentuximab vedotin exposure varied. Germline V lookup: CDR1 SGHDN, CDR2 FVKESK. The CDR3 totals 16 residues. Trimming took 1 base from V and 0 from J, leaving 11 bases between them. Repertoires were generated with immunoSEQ multiplex PCR, while TCRdb's copy carries only in-frame clones and drops some. The sample lists just under 100,000 clones; approximately 80% were seen once. Study-level findings and limits: Diminished baseline TCR diversity has been reported in newly diagnosed patients relative to healthy donors.

The chain employs TRBV14 and TRBJ2-3; D might be TRBD1 or TRBD2, each matching 5 bases. The sequenced sample was peripheral blood mononuclear cells (PBMCs), obtained at baseline. This TCR came from a human donor with classical Hodgkin lymphoma. CDR3 region: CASSQGGYSSTDTQYF. CDR3 bases: TGTGCCAGCAGCCAAGGGGGGTATTCGAGCACAGATACGCAGTATTTT.